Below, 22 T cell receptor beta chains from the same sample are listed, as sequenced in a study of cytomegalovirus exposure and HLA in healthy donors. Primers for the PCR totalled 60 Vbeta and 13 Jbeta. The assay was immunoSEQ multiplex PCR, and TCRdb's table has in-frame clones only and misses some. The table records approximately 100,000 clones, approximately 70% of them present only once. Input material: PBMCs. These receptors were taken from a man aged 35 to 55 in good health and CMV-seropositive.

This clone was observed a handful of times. The CDR3: CASSYRDRDTEAFF. CDR3 coding DNA: TGTGCCAGCAGCTACCGGGACAGGGACACTGAAGCTTTCTTT. This rearrangement joins TRBV7-9 to TRBJ1-1; the match to TRBD1 covers 9 bases. The V and J ends lost 4 bases and 3 bases, in that order; junction bases with no gene match: 3. Germline V lookup: CDR1 SEHNR, CDR2 FQNEAQ (reference sequence). The CDR3 is made up of 14 amino acids.

The CDR3 nucleotides are TGTGCCAGCAGTTACATCCCTGCGACAGGGGGAAATGGCTACACCTTC. As protein: CASSYIPATGGNGYTF. The rearrangement links TRBV6-5 to TRBJ1-2; TRBD1 aligns across 9 bases. Germline trimming cut 2 bases from V and 6 bases from J; bases unmatched to any gene: 10. CDR3 size: 16 residues. Germline-derived CDR1 and CDR2 are MNHEY and SVGAGI.

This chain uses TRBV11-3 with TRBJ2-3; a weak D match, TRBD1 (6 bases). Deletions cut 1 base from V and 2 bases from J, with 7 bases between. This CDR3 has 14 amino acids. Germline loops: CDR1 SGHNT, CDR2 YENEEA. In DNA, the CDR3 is TGTGCCAGCAGCTTAGGACAGGCCACAGATACGCAGTATTTT. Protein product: CASSLGQATDTQYF.

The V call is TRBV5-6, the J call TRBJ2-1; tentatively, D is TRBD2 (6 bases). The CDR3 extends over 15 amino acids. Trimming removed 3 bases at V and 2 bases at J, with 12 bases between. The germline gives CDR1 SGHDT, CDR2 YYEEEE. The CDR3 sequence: CASSSPLATYNEQFF. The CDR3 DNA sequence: TGTGCCAGCAGCTCCCCCCTAGCGACCTACAATGAGCAGTTCTTC.

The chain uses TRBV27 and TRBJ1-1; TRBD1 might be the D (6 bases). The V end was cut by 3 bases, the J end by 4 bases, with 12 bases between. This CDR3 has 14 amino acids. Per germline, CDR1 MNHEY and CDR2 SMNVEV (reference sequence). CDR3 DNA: TGTGCCAGCAGTTTTGGGGGCGCCGTCACTGAAGCTTTCTTT. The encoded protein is CASSFGGAVTEAFF.

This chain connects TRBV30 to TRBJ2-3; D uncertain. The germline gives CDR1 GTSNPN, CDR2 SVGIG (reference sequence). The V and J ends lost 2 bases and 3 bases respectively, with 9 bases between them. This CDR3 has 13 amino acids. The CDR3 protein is CAWSPISTDTQYF. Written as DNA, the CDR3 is TGTGCCTGGAGTCCTATTTCGACAGATACGCAGTATTTT.

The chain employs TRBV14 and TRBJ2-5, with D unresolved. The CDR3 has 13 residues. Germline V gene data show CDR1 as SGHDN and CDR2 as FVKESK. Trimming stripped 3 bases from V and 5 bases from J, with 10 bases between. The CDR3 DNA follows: TGTGCCAGCAGCCAGCGGCCTGTGGAGACCCAGTACTTC. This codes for CASSQRPVETQYF.

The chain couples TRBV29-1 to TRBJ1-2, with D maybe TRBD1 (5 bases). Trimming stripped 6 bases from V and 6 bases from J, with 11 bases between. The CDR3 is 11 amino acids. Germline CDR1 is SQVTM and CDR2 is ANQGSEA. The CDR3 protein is CSVKWGDGYTF. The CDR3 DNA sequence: TGCAGCGTGAAATGGGGGGATGGCTACACCTTC.

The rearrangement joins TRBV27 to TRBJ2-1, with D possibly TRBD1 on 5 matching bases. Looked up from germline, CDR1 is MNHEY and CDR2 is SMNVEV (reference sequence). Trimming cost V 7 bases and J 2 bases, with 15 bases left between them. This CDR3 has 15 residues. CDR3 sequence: CASKNVGVAYNEQFF. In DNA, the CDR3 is TGTGCCAGCAAAAACGTAGGGGTAGCCTACAATGAGCAGTTCTTC.

This CDR3 reads CASSFAGGYTDTQYF. The CDR3 coding sequence is TGTGCCAGCAGTTTCGCGGGAGGCTACACAGATACGCAGTATTTT. This chain joins TRBV28 and TRBJ2-3, with TRBD2 identical over 8 bases. Unmatched junction bases numbered 4, after V lost 3 bases and J lost 2 bases. Germline CDR1 reads MDHEN; CDR2 reads SYDVKM. The CDR3 is made up of 15 amino acids.

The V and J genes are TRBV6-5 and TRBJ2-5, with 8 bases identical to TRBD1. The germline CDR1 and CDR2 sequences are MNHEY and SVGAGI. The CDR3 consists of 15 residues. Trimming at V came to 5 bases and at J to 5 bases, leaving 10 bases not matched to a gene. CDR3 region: CASSHRTGTRETQYF. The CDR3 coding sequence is TGTGCCAGCAGTCATCGGACAGGGACAAGGGAGACCCAGTACTTC.

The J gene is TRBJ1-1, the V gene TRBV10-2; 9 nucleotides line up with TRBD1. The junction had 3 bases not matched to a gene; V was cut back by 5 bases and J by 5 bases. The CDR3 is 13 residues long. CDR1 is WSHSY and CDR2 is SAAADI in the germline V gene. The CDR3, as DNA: TGCGCCAGCAGTTCCGGGACAGGGACTGAAGCTTTCTTT. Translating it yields CASSSGTGTEAFF.

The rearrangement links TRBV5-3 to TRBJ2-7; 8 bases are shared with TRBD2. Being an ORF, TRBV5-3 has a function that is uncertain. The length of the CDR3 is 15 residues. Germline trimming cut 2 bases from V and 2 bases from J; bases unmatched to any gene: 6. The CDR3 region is CARSFVREGPYEQYF. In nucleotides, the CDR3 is TGTGCCAGAAGCTTTGTTCGGGAGGGGCCCTACGAGCAGTACTTC.

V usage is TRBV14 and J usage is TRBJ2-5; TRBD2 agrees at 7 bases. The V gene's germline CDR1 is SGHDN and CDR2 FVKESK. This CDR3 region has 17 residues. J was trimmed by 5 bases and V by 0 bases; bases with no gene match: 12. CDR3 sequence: CASSQDVAGTSLETQYF. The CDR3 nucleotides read TGTGCCAGCAGCCAAGATGTAGCGGGCACGTCGTTGGAGACCCAGTACTTC.

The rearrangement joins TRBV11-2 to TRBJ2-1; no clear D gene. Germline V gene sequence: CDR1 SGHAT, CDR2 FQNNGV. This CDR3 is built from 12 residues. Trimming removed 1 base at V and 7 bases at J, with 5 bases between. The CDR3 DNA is TGTGCCAGCAGCTTAGTCCTTAATGAGCAGTTCTTC. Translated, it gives CASSLVLNEQFF.

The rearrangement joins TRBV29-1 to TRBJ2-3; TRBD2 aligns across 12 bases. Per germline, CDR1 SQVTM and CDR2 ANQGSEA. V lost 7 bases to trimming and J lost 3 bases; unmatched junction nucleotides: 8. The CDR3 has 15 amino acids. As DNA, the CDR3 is TGCAGCGGGGAACTAGCGGGAGGAAGTACAGATACGCAGTATTTT. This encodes CSGELAGGSTDTQYF.

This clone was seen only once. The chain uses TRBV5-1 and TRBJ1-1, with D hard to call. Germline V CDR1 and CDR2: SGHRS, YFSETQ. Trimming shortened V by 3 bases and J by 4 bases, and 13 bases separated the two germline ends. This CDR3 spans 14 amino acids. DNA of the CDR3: TGCGCCAGCAGCTCCACAGTAAGCGGCACTGAAGCTTTCTTT. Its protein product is CASSSTVSGTEAFF. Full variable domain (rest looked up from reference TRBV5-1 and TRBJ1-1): KAGVTQTPRYLIKTRGQQVTLSCSPISGHRSVSWYQQTPGQGLQFLFEYFSETQRNKGNFPGRFSGRQFSNSRSEMNVSTLELGDSALYLCASSSTVSGTEAFFGQGTRLTVV.

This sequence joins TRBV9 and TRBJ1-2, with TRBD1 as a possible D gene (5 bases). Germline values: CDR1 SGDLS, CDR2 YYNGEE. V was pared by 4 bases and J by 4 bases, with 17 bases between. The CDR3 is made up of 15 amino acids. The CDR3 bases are TGTGCCAGCAGCCCTGGGACCGCGGGAGGCTATGGCTACACCTTC. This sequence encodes CASSPGTAGGYGYTF.

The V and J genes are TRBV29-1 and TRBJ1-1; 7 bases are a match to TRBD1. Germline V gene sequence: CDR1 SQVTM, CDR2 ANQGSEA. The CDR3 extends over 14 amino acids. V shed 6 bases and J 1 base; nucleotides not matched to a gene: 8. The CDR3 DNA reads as TGCAGCGTGACAGGGTTTAATACGAACACTGAAGCTTTCTTT. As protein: CSVTGFNTNTEAFF.

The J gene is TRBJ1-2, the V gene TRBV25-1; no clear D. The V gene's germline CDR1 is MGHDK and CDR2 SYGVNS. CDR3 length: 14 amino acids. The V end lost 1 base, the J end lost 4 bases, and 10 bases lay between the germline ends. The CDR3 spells CASSEFREFYGYTF. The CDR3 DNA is TGTGCCAGCAGTGAATTTAGGGAGTTCTATGGCTACACCTTC.

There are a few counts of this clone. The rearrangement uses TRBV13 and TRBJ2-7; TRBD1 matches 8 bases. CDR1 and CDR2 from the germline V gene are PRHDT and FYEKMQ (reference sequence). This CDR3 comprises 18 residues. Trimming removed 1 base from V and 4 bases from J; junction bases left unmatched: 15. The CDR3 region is CASSLVMPQDRGGYEQYF. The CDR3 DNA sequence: TGTGCCAGCAGCTTAGTTATGCCCCAAGACAGGGGAGGTTACGAGCAGTACTTC.

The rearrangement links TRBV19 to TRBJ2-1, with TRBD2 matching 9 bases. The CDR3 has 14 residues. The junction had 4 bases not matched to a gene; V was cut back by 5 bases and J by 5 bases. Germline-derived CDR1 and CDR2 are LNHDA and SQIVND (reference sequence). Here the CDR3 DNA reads TGTGCCAGTAGTTCGGGACTAGCCCACAATGAGCAGTTCTTC. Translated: CASSSGLAHNEQFF.